The entry that follows covers one TCR beta chain sequence. The CDR3 length is 17 residues. After removal of 4 bases from V and 1 base from J, the junction contained 9 bases not matched to a gene. Germline V gene sequence: CDR1 SGHRS, CDR2 YFSETQ. These data originate in a study of blood T cell repertoires in COVID-19. Study background: Sites across the United States, Italy and Spain contributed samples from acute and convalescent COVID-19.

Per the study methods: Using reference gene primer amplification, nucleated cell counts were estimated. Profiled with immunoSEQ multiplex PCR; TCRdb holds only in-frame clones, not every one. V, J and clone size are taken as reported in that table, and D and trimming were inferred from the DNA itself. The data contain about 250,000 clones, around nine tenths of them seen just once; the ten biggest clones take up approximately 1.5%. The V and J genes are TRBV5-1 and TRBJ2-1, with TRBD2 identical over 9 bases. The sequenced sample consisted of peripheral blood. This clonotype was sampled from a woman aged 60-75 years who had recovered from COVID-19. The CDR3: CASSTQLAGFSYNEQFF. The CDR3 nucleotides are TGCGCCAGCAGCACCCAGCTAGCGGGGTTTTCCTACAATGAGCAGTTCTTC.